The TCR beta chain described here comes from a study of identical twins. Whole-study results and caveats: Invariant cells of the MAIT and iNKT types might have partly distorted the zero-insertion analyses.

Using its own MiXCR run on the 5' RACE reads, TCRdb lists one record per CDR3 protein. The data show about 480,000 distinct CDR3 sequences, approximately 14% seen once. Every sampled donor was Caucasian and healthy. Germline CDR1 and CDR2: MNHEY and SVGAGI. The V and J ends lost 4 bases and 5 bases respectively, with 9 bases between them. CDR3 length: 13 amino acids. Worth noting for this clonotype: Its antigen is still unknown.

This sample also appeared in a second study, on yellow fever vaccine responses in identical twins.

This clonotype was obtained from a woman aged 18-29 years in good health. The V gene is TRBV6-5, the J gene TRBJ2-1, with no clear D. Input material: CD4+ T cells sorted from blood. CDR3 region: CASSSFRDNEQFF. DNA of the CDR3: TGTGCCAGCAGTTCCTTCCGGGACAATGAGCAGTTCTTC.